Detailed here is one T cell receptor (beta chain). This specimen comes from a study of blood T cell repertoires in COVID-19. Study context: PBMCs, B-cell-depleted T cells, or T cells provided the cDNA or gDNA that made up the material.

J was trimmed by 4 bases and V by 5 bases; bases with no gene match: 8. CDR3 length: 16 amino acids. CDR1 and CDR2 from the germline V gene are MDHEN and SYDVKM. Under the authors' procedure: Scientists estimated how many nucleated cells there were by amplifying reference gene primers. Method: immunoSEQ multiplex PCR; TCRdb's copy keeps in-frame clones and lacks some. V and J calls and clone size follow that table, whereas D and trimming were derived from the DNA. The repertoire consists of about 250,000 clones, with more than 85% occurring once and the leading ten covering around 1.6%. The TCR originated in a woman aged 50 to 60 who had recovered from COVID-19. Sequences were obtained from PBMCs or T cells enriched from blood (not recorded which). This rearrangement joins TRBV28 to TRBJ2-1; 10 nucleotides line up with TRBD2. CDR3 residues: CASSPTGTSVYNEQFF. CDR3 bases: TGTGCCAGCAGTCCAACAGGGACTAGCGTTTACAATGAGCAGTTCTTC.